This T cell receptor (beta chain) was sequenced in a study of T-cell reconstitution after alpha-beta-depleted transplantation in children. This clonotype was picked up a small number of times. What it binds is unknown. Study results and caveats: There were reportedly several hundred expanded graft clones from which alpha-beta T cells came about two months after transplant.

The V gene lost 0 bases and the J gene lost 2 bases, with 14 bases spanning the gap. The CDR3 spans 17 residues. Germline lookup yields CDR1 MNHEY and CDR2 SVGAGI. Unique molecular identifiers were used to barcode this TCRbeta library. TCRdb recomputed calls from the PCR reads with MiXCR, one row per CDR3 protein. The profile shows some 310,000 distinct CDR3 sequences, 23% of them singletons. The origin of this receptor is a male patient under 18 who had a stem cell transplant for acute lymphoblastic leukemia, so the T cells may come from the graft donor. The sequenced sample was PBMCs, mostly from graft donor cells, obtained 180 days after TCRalphabeta/CD19-depleted stem cell transplant. V is TRBV6-5 and J is TRBJ1-3; unclear D gene. CDR3 loop: CASSYSLAEITGNTIYF. CDR3 bases: TGTGCCAGCAGTTACTCGCTCGCGGAAATTACTGGAAACACCATATATTTT.